This T cell receptor beta chain was recovered during a study of Graves' ophthalmopathy and Graves' hyperthyroidism. Turning to this clonotype: This may be a read error: a much more frequent sequence differs by one nucleotide.

The germline CDR1 and CDR2 sequences are SGHAT and FQNNGV. The length of the CDR3 is 17 residues. Researchers took RNA transcripts and amplified TCR beta CDR3 regions from them. HTBI primers primed a first-round RT-PCR, and a second-round multiplex PCR followed. TCRdb used MiXCR to reprocess the multiplex PCR reads, holding one entry per CDR3 protein. The sample has 1 million to 1.3 million distinct CDR3 sequences, about 35% seen once. The TCR comes from an adult man with Graves' hyperthyroidism. This rearrangement joins TRBV11-2 to TRBJ2-2; 8 bases are shared with TRBD2. Material for sequencing was peripheral blood or thyroid tissue (not recorded which). This CDR3 reads CASNHRWEAGVTGGLFF. The CDR3 bases are TGTGCCAGCAACCATAGGTGGGAAGCGGGAGTGACCGGGGGGCTGTTTTTT.